A single sample is the source of the 26 T cell receptor beta chains below, sequenced in a study of cytomegalovirus exposure and HLA in healthy donors. Sequenced by immunoSEQ multiplex PCR; TCRdb stores in-frame clones only, minus some. This sample has approximately 150,000 clones, with 84% found just once. Sequences were obtained from PBMCs. Receptor source: a man aged 25 to 40 in good health and CMV-seropositive.

This chain uses TRBV7-3 with TRBJ2-2, with 7 bases that match TRBD1. With V trimmed by 6 bases and J by 6 bases, 4 bases remained unmatched. Germline V gives CDR1 SGHTA, CDR2 FQGTGA. The CDR3 runs 13 residues. The CDR3 spells CASSETGAGELFF. CDR3 bases: TGTGCCAGCAGTGAAACAGGGGCCGGGGAGCTGTTTTTT.

CDR3 bases: TGTGCCAGCAGCAAAGTGGAGCGGACTAGCGGGGGGGGTCGCACAGATACGCAGTATTTT. This encodes CASSKVERTSGGGRTDTQYF. The genes are TRBV21-1 and TRBJ2-3; the table assigns TRBD2, which was not confirmed against the DNA. TRBV21-1 is deemed a pseudogene. The CDR3 sequence is 20 residues long.

The chain recombines TRBV19 with TRBJ1-5; 12 nucleotides agree with TRBD1. CDR1 LNHDA and CDR2 SQIVND come from the germline V gene (reference sequence). J lost 5 bases, V lost 5 bases, and 13 bases had no gene match. CDR3 size: 18 residues. For the CDR3, the DNA is TGTGCCAGTAGTCCCCCCGGGACAGGGGGCTGGAGTGATCAGCCCCAGCATTTT. Its protein is CASSPPGTGGWSDQPQHF.

The chain joins TRBV5-6 to TRBJ1-1, with D unclear. Germline values: CDR1 SGHDT, CDR2 YYEEEE. Trimming took off 0 bases at V and 1 base at J, with 10 bases between the two ends. This CDR3 has 15 residues. The CDR3 sequence is CASSLVGGRNTEAFF. The CDR3 bases are TGTGCCAGCAGCTTGGTGGGCGGGAGGAACACTGAAGCTTTCTTT.

Only a few counts were recorded for this clone. This chain joins TRBV28 and TRBJ2-7; a weak D match, TRBD2 (6 bases). From germline, CDR1 is MDHEN and CDR2 SYDVKM. The length of the CDR3 is 14 residues. V was clipped by 5 bases and J by 3 bases, with 14 bases between them. Written as DNA, the CDR3 is TGTGCCAGCAGTCAGACTAGGACCCACTACGAGCAGTACTTC. Its translation: CASSQTRTHYEQYF.

This clone was recorded once. This chain joins TRBV9 and TRBJ2-2; TRBD1 might be the D (6 bases). Trimming removed 0 bases from V and 0 bases from J, with 9 bases in between. The CDR3 is 16 residues long. CDR1 is SGDLS and CDR2 is YYNGEE in the germline V gene. CDR3 nucleotides: TGTGCCAGCAGCGTAGGGGCAGGGGCGAACACCGGGGAGCTGTTTTTT. Amino acids: CASSVGAGANTGELFF.

CDR3 sequence (DNA): TGTGCCAGCAGCCCAAGAAGCGGGGAGGGCGGGGAGCTGTTTTTT. This sequence encodes CASSPRSGEGGELFF. V and J are TRBV9 and TRBJ2-2, with 7 bases identical to TRBD2. The CDR3 totals 15 residues. The junction had 10 bases not matched to a gene; V was cut back by 4 bases and J by 7 bases. Germline CDR1 is SGDLS and CDR2 is YYNGEE.

The rearrangement links TRBV6-5 to TRBJ1-2; D not certain. The V gene lost 5 bases and the J gene lost 5 bases, with 9 bases spanning the gap. This CDR3 is 12 amino acids long. Germline V lookup: CDR1 MNHEY, CDR2 SVGAGI. For the CDR3, the DNA is TGTGCCAGCAGTGAAGCCGGTTATGGCTACACCTTC. Amino acids: CASSEAGYGYTF.

The V and J genes are TRBV7-6 and TRBJ2-2; 7 bases fit TRBD2. The CDR3 length is 16 residues. V lost 3 bases to trimming and J lost 1 base; unmatched junction nucleotides: 5. CDR1 is SGHVS and CDR2 is FNYEAQ in the germline V gene. CDR3 protein: CASSFPGGENTGELFF. The CDR3 bases are TGTGCCAGCAGCTTTCCTGGGGGGGAGAACACCGGGGAGCTGTTTTTT.

The gene calls are TRBV4-1 and TRBJ2-7; D remains ambiguous. CDR3 size: 12 residues. V gave up 0 bases and J gave up 6 bases, with 6 bases separating them. CDR1 is MGHRA, CDR2 YSYEKL, per germline. The CDR3 bases are TGCGCCAGCAGCCAAGACCCGTCCGAGCAGTACTTC. It codes for CASSQDPSEQYF.

The J gene is TRBJ2-5, the V gene TRBV5-4, with 7 nucleotides matching TRBD1. The J segment lost 2 bases and the V segment lost 5 bases, leaving 3 bases of the junction unmatched. Germline V CDR1 and CDR2: SGHNT, YYREEE (reference sequence). The CDR3 runs to 13 residues. The CDR3 spells CASRKGQQETQYF. The CDR3 DNA follows: TGTGCCAGCAGAAAGGGACAGCAAGAGACCCAGTACTTC.

This rearrangement joins TRBV5-1 to TRBJ1-1; no firm D call. Trimming pared 4 bases from V and 4 bases from J, leaving 14 bases between. Germline V gives CDR1 SGHRS, CDR2 YFSETQ. The CDR3 is made up of 14 amino acids. The CDR3 reads CASSTHQAGTEAFF. The DNA of the CDR3 is TGCGCCAGCAGCACGCATCAGGCAGGCACTGAAGCTTTCTTT.

The CDR3 DNA reads TGTGCCAGCAGCTTCAGGGACAGGGCGGAAAAACTGTTTTTT. It translates to CASSFRDRAEKLFF. The V and J genes are TRBV7-9 and TRBJ1-4, with 9 nucleotides matching TRBD1. Germline values: CDR1 SEHNR, CDR2 FQNEAQ (reference sequence). V was clipped by 3 bases and J by 8 bases; unmatched bases: 4. This CDR3 spans 14 amino acids.

V gene TRBV4-1 combines with J gene TRBJ1-2, with 9 positions matching TRBD1. In germline, CDR1 is MGHRA, CDR2 YSYEKL. J was trimmed by 7 bases and V by 1 base; bases with no gene match: 7. This CDR3 region has 15 residues. CDR3 protein: CASSQAGTGPSGYTF. In nucleotides, the CDR3 is TGCGCCAGCAGCCAAGCGGGGACAGGGCCCTCTGGCTACACCTTC.

This sequence joins TRBV5-6 and TRBJ1-1, with D maybe TRBD1 (5 bases). The CDR3 totals 14 residues. Trimming pared 6 bases from V and 1 base from J, leaving 13 bases between. Looked up from germline, CDR1 is SGHDT and CDR2 is YYEEEE. The DNA for the CDR3 is TGTGCCAGCATCGTGGGGGGGAGGAACACTGAAGCTTTCTTT. Translating it yields CASIVGGRNTEAFF.

V usage is TRBV28 and J usage is TRBJ2-7, with D maybe TRBD2 (6 bases). This CDR3 contains 12 residues. Between the trimmed V and J ends, which lost 6 bases and 5 bases, there was a span of 11 bases. Germline-derived CDR1 and CDR2 are MDHEN and SYDVKM. As DNA, the CDR3 is TGTGCCAGCAGCCCGGCGGGACACGAGCAGTACTTC. It specifies CASSPAGHEQYF.

The rearrangement joins TRBV28 to TRBJ2-1; perhaps TRBD2 as D (5 bases). V dropped 2 bases and J dropped 6 bases, with 14 bases sitting between them. The CDR3 loop spans 15 amino acids. Germline CDR1 reads MDHEN; CDR2 reads SYDVKM. This chain's CDR3 is CASSLEDFQVNEQFF. CDR3 nucleotide sequence: TGTGCCAGCAGTTTAGAGGACTTTCAAGTCAATGAGCAGTTCTTC.

The gene calls are TRBV7-6 and TRBJ2-5; D may be TRBD1 (5 bases). The CDR3 spans 15 residues. Trimming shortened V by 1 base and J by 5 bases, and 14 bases separated the two germline ends. Germline CDR1 reads SGHVS; CDR2 reads FNYEAQ. This CDR3 reads CASSLGLQGRETQYF. In nucleotides, the CDR3 is TGTGCCAGCAGCTTAGGGCTCCAGGGTAGGGAGACCCAGTACTTC.

Here the CDR3 reads CASSRDRGSGNTIYF. CDR3 nucleotides: TGTGCCAGCAGCCGGGACAGGGGCTCTGGAAACACCATATATTTT. The chain couples TRBV9 to TRBJ1-3; 10 bases line up with TRBD1. After removal of 4 bases from V and 0 bases from J, the junction contained 1 base not matched to a gene. The CDR3 consists of 15 residues. CDR1 is SGDLS, CDR2 YYNGEE, per germline.

V is TRBV7-6 and J is TRBJ2-3, with a tentative D call TRBD1 (6 bases). Trimming pared 0 bases from V and 4 bases from J, leaving 11 bases between. The CDR3 extends over 15 amino acids. Germline V gene sequence: CDR1 SGHVS, CDR2 FNYEAQ. The CDR3: CASSLAGAPADTQYF. In nucleotides, the CDR3 is TGTGCCAGCAGCTTAGCGGGGGCCCCCGCAGATACGCAGTATTTT.

V and J are TRBV7-9 and TRBJ1-1; D possibly corresponds to TRBD1 (5 bases). V dropped 11 bases and J dropped 1 base, with 20 bases sitting between them. Germline assignment: CDR1 SEHNR and CDR2 FQNEAQ (reference sequence). The CDR3 covers 15 residues. For the CDR3, the DNA is TGTGCCGTGGGGCAGGGAGGCCAATCGAACACTGAAGCTTTCTTT. This codes for CAVGQGGQSNTEAFF. The variable domain in full, completed from reference TRBV7-9 and TRBJ1-1, reads DTGVSQNPRHKITKRGQNVTFRCDPISEHNRLYWYRQTLGQGPEFLTYFQNEAQLEKSRLLSDRFSAERPKGSFSTLEIQRTEQGDSAMYLCAVGQGGQSNTEAFFGQGTRLTVV.

Only one count was recorded for this clone. CDR3 sequence: CASSILGTGTGYGYTF. In nucleotides, the CDR3 is TGTGCCAGTAGTATCCTCGGCACCGGGACAGGGTATGGCTACACCTTC. This chain links TRBV19 with TRBJ1-2, with TRBD1 matching 9 bases. With V trimmed by 3 bases and J by 5 bases, 10 bases remained unmatched. The CDR3 covers 16 residues. CDR1 is LNHDA and CDR2 is SQIVND in the germline V gene (reference sequence). Looking up the rest from reference TRBV19 and TRBJ1-2 gives the full variable domain: DGGITQSPKYLFRKEGQNVTLSCEQNLNHDAMYWYRQDPGQGLRLIYYSQIVNDFQKGDIAEGYSVSREKKESFPLTVTSAQKNPTAFYLCASSILGTGTGYGYTFGSGTRLTVV.

The chain combines TRBV30 with TRBJ2-7; no reliable D call. Germline V CDR1 and CDR2: GTSNPN, SVGIG (reference sequence). The length of the CDR3 is 13 residues. Trimming removed 0 bases from V and 8 bases from J, with 14 bases in between. The CDR3 coding sequence is TGTGCCTGGAGTGTACGCAGGCGAATAAAGCAGTACTTC. Translation gives CAWSVRRRIKQYF.

The rearrangement links TRBV28 to TRBJ1-5; 12 nucleotides align to TRBD1. Germline V gene lookup returns CDR1 MDHEN and CDR2 SYDVKM. The CDR3 spans 16 residues. V dropped 7 bases and J dropped 5; count of bases not matched to a gene: 9. The CDR3 bases are TGTGCCAGCACTTCCTCCGGGACAGGGGGCTATCAGCCCCAGCATTTT. The encoded protein is CASTSSGTGGYQPQHF.

The chain couples TRBV28 to TRBJ1-1; D is possibly TRBD1 (6 bases). Trimming stripped 5 bases from V and 0 bases from J, with 22 bases between. The length of the CDR3 is 18 residues. Germline V gives CDR1 MDHEN, CDR2 SYDVKM. The DNA of the CDR3 is TGTGCCAGCAGTCCAACCAGAAATTACAGGGTATTGAACACTGAAGCTTTCTTT. Its translation: CASSPTRNYRVLNTEAFF.

The V and J genes are TRBV5-1 and TRBJ2-5, with 14 bases fitting TRBD2. CDR3 size: 17 residues. Germline assignment: CDR1 SGHRS and CDR2 YFSETQ. With 3 bases clipped from V and 9 bases from J, the junction kept 13 bases outside the gene matches. CDR3 region: CASSSGLAGAPEEAQYF. For the CDR3, the DNA is TGCGCCAGCAGCTCGGGACTAGCGGGGGCACCTGAGGAGGCCCAGTACTTC. The whole variable domain, remainder taken from reference TRBV5-1 and TRBJ2-5, is KAGVTQTPRYLIKTRGQQVTLSCSPISGHRSVSWYQQTPGQGLQFLFEYFSETQRNKGNFPGRFSGRQFSNSRSEMNVSTLELGDSALYLCASSSGLAGAPEEAQYFGPGTRLLVL.